This TCR beta chain was identified during a study of T cells in Graves' hyperthyroidism and ophthalmopathy. Turning to the study itself: Peripheral blood draws took place at initial diagnosis, ahead of any treatment. Study results and caveats: Most thyroid clonotypes expanded above 0.001 appeared in blood too.

Trimming shortened V by 3 bases and J by 2 bases, and 10 bases separated the two germline ends. Germline-derived CDR1 and CDR2 are LNHDA and SQIVND (reference sequence). The CDR3 has 14 amino acids. Of note for this clonotype: Its matching antigen is unknown.

Authors of the study amplified TCR beta CDR3 regions from RNA transcripts. Researchers ran a first-round RT-PCR on the TCR CDR3 using the HTBI primer set. TCRdb re-called the multiplex PCR reads with MiXCR, one entry per CDR3 protein. Of about 290,000 distinct CDR3 sequences in the sample, 15% to 20% are singletons; the top ten hold under 45%. Sequenced sample: blood. The chain combines TRBV19 with TRBJ2-5; maybe TRBD2 (6 bases). The origin of this receptor is a man in his fifties with Graves' ophthalmopathy. The CDR3 DNA reads TGTGCCAGTAGTATGGGACTCCCGCAAGAGACCCAGTACTTC. It specifies CASSMGLPQETQYF. The whole variable domain, remainder taken from reference TRBV19 and TRBJ2-5, is DGGITQSPKYLFRKEGQNVTLSCEQNLNHDAMYWYRQDPGQGLRLIYYSQIVNDFQKGDIAEGYSVSREKKESFPLTVTSAQKNPTAFYLCASSMGLPQETQYFGPGTRLLVL.